Following are 32 T cell receptor beta chains from one sample sequenced in a study of blood T cells in healthy people across ages. Together with a sample-barcoded 5' primer, a J-beta primer mix was included in a second PCR lasting 7 to 11 cycles. TCRdb independently ran MiXCR on the 5' RACE reads; one entry per CDR3 protein. The profile shows some 670,000 distinct CDR3 sequences, 45% to 60% of them singletons. The material sequenced was blood. These receptors were taken from a woman at least 80 years old in good health.

This clonotype was detected once. The chain joins TRBV12-3 or TRBV12-4 to TRBJ2-2, with 8 bases identical to TRBD1. The ends lost 6 bases at V and 6 bases at J; junction bases unmatched: 6. CDR3 length: 14 residues. The CDR3 spells CASRQGVTAGELFF. In DNA, the CDR3 is TGTGCCAGCAGACAGGGGGTAACAGCCGGGGAGCTGTTTTTT.

This chain links TRBV5-1 with TRBJ2-1, with D possibly TRBD2 on 5 matching bases. V gave up 7 bases and J gave up 9 bases, with 29 bases separating them. Germline CDR1 and CDR2: SGHRS and YFSETQ. The CDR3 totals 17 residues. CDR3 region: CASGLAAGLPSMIEQFF. CDR3 bases: TGCGCCAGCGGACTCGCGGCGGGCCTCCCCTCCATGATTGAGCAGTTCTTC.

On this clonotype: One base away lies a much larger clone, so this may be a sequencing read error. V and J are TRBV6-5 and TRBJ2-3; D uncertain. CDR1 and CDR2 from the germline V gene are MNHEY and SVGAGI. CDR3 length: 13 amino acids. Trimming removed 2 bases from V and 2 bases from J, with 5 bases in between. Here the CDR3 reads CASSYAITDTQYF. The CDR3 DNA is TGTGCCAGCAGTTACGCCATCACAGATACGCAGTATTTT.

This clonotype has at least ten counts. The chain recombines TRBV5-1 with TRBJ1-2; D gene uncertain. V was shortened by 7 bases and J by 3 bases, with 19 bases between the two germline ends. CDR1 SGHRS and CDR2 YFSETQ come from the germline V gene. The length of the CDR3 is 15 residues. The CDR3 bases are TGCGCCAGCGGGGAGCGGAAATCTGGTGACTATGGCTACACCTTC. This gives the protein CASGERKSGDYGYTF.

The V and J genes are TRBV7-6 and TRBJ2-3; 13 bases line up with TRBD2. The CDR3 is made up of 18 amino acids. Germline V gives CDR1 SGHVS, CDR2 FNYEAQ. The V segment lost 4 bases and the J segment 1 base; nucleotides outside the gene matches: 8. CDR3: CASSSLGTSGTRTDTQYF. The CDR3, as DNA: TGTGCCAGCAGCTCCCTCGGGACTAGCGGGACCCGCACAGATACGCAGTATTTT.

This clonotype was seen a few times. A much larger clone is a single base away; this may be a read error. J is TRBJ2-1 and V is TRBV28; no reliable D call. Trimming pared 8 bases from V and 10 bases from J, leaving 9 bases between. Per the germline V gene, CDR1 is MDHEN and CDR2 is SYDVKM. The CDR3 loop spans 10 amino acids. CDR3 nucleotides: TGTGCCAGCTCCTCCTACGAGCAGTTCTTC. Translating it yields CASSSYEQFF. The full variable domain, its missing parts supplied by reference TRBV28 and TRBJ2-1, is DVKVTQSSRYLVKRTGEKVFLECVQDMDHENMFWYRQDPGLGLRLIYFSYDVKMKEKGDIPEGYSVSREKKERFSLILESASTNQTSMYLCASSSYEQFFGPGTRLTVL.

This clonotype was counted only a few times. The chain is built from TRBV20-1 and TRBJ2-5, with TRBD2 identical over 9 bases. Germline assignment: CDR1 DFQATT and CDR2 SNEGSKA (reference sequence). The junction had 5 bases not matched to a gene; V was cut back by 4 bases and J by 5 bases. The CDR3 length is 13 residues. The CDR3 is CSAIAGAMETQYF. CDR3 nucleotide sequence: TGCAGTGCTATAGCGGGGGCAATGGAGACCCAGTACTTC.

V is TRBV7-9 and J is TRBJ2-7, with TRBD2 matching over 7 bases. Germline assignment: CDR1 SEHNR and CDR2 FQNEAQ (reference sequence). The CDR3 spans 13 residues. CDR3 bases: TGTGCTGGAGGCGCTAGCGGAACCTACGAGCAGTACTTC. Its translation is CAGGASGTYEQYF.

The table lists this clonotype with many counts. J is TRBJ2-1 and V is TRBV27, with TRBD1 identical over 8 bases. Germline V lookup: CDR1 MNHEY, CDR2 SMNVEV (reference sequence). V was pared by 8 bases and J by 0 bases, with 9 bases of the junction left unmatched. CDR3 length equals 16 residues. In DNA form, the CDR3 reads TGTGCCAGCGCAGGGGGCTTTTTTAGCTCCTACAATGAGCAGTTCTTC. Protein sequence: CASAGGFFSSYNEQFF.

In its sample, this clonotype was seen a few times. This could be a read error, since a much larger clone is one nucleotide away. The rearrangement uses TRBV29-1 and TRBJ2-5, with D maybe TRBD2 (5 bases). V was pared by 3 bases and J by 4 bases, with 12 bases between. There are 13 residues in the CDR3. Per the germline V gene, CDR1 is SQVTM and CDR2 is ANQGSEA. The CDR3 DNA sequence: TGCAGCGTTGATTCGGCTAGCCGAGAGACCCAGTACTTC. Its translation: CSVDSASRETQYF.

Concerning this clonotype itself: A much larger clone sits a single nucleotide away, making a read error possible. In DNA, the CDR3 is TGTGCCAGCAAGAGGGGTAGCCAGAACAATGAGCAGTTCTTC. This codes for CASKRGSQNNEQFF. J is TRBJ2-1 and V is TRBV12-3 or TRBV12-4; either TRBD1 or TRBD2 may supply D (5 bases each). V was cut by 7 bases and J by 5 bases, with 15 bases left in between. The CDR3 consists of 14 residues.

The chain has TRBV2 and TRBJ2-6, with D possibly TRBD1 on 5 matching bases. CDR3 length: 15 amino acids. The V gene lost 11 bases and the J gene lost 1 base, with 15 bases spanning the gap. Germline CDR1 SNHLY, CDR2 FYNNEI. The CDR3 loop reads CAGQEETSGANVLTF. For the CDR3, the DNA is TGTGCCGGACAAGAAGAGACTTCTGGGGCCAACGTCCTGACTTTC. Full variable domain (missing parts from reference TRBV2 and TRBJ2-6): EPEVTQTPSHQVTQMGQEVILRCVPISNHLYFYWYRQILGQKVEFLVSFYNNEISEKSEIFDDQFSVERPDGSNFTLKIRSTKLEDSAMYFCAGQEETSGANVLTFGAGSRLTVL.

This clonotype was recorded at least ten times. The chain recombines TRBV2 with TRBJ2-1, with 14 nucleotides matching TRBD2. V dropped 8 bases and J dropped 8; count of bases not matched to a gene: 8. This CDR3 is built from 15 residues. Germline-derived CDR1 and CDR2 are SNHLY and FYNNEI. The CDR3 protein is CASAGLAGGVYEQFF. As DNA, the CDR3 is TGTGCCAGCGCAGGACTAGCGGGAGGTGTCTATGAGCAGTTCTTC.

The CDR3 DNA sequence: TGTGCCAGCAGCGTGGGGCAGGCCCCCACAGATACGCAGTATTTT. Its translation is CASSVGQAPTDTQYF. The chain recombines TRBV9 with TRBJ2-3; D may be TRBD1 (5 bases). V was cut by 2 bases and J by 2 bases, with 12 bases left in between. The CDR3 is 15 amino acids. CDR1 and CDR2 (germline): SGDLS, YYNGEE.

This rearrangement joins TRBV20-1 to TRBJ2-7; 8 bases are shared with TRBD2. Germline V gene data show CDR1 as DFQATT and CDR2 as SNEGSKA (reference sequence). The CDR3 covers 14 residues. V shed 1 base, J shed 4 bases, and the junction held 6 bases outside the gene matches. CDR3 sequence (DNA): TGCAGTGCTAGAGGAGTAGCGGGGAATTACGAGCAGTACTTC. Encoded protein: CSARGVAGNYEQYF.

This clonotype has ten or more counts. The chain joins TRBV21-1 to TRBJ2-1; TRBD2, the table's D call, lacks a check against the DNA. TRBV21-1 is a listed pseudogene. The CDR3 is 16 amino acids. The CDR3 protein is CASSKAQAGARDEQFF. DNA for the CDR3: TGTGCCAGCAGCAAAGCGCAAGCGGGAGCTCGAGATGAGCAGTTCTTC.

The chain carries TRBV29-1 and TRBJ1-3; D might be TRBD1 (5 bases). Germline V gives CDR1 SQVTM, CDR2 ANQGSEA. The V and J ends lost 4 bases and 2 bases respectively, with 6 bases between them. The CDR3 is 12 amino acids. The CDR3 reads CSVAGTGNTIYF. The CDR3 DNA sequence: TGCAGCGTTGCAGGGACTGGAAACACCATATATTTT.

This clonotype was picked up a small number of times. This chain joins TRBV12-3 or TRBV12-4 and TRBJ2-2, with TRBD2 identical over 8 bases. Losses at the gene ends were 2 bases for V and 6 bases for J; bases not matched to a gene: 8. The CDR3 contains 16 residues. Here the CDR3 DNA reads TGTGCCAGCAGTTTACTCGGGAGGGGCCGCGCCGGGGAGCTGTTTTTT. Protein product: CASSLLGRGRAGELFF.

Worth noting for this clonotype: A much larger clone is a single base away; this may be a read error. The rearrangement uses TRBV20-1 and TRBJ2-5; 11 nucleotides agree with TRBD2. This CDR3 is 16 amino acids long. Germline-derived CDR1 and CDR2 are DFQATT and SNEGSKA (reference sequence). The CDR3 coding sequence is TGCAGTGCACTGGGGTTGACTAGCGGGGTCCAAGAGGCCCAGTACTTC. Translated, it gives CSALGLTSGVQEAQYF.

With regard to this clonotype: A much larger clone differs from this one at a single base, so this may be a read error. This chain joins TRBV6-6 and TRBJ1-1, with 10 bases aligning to TRBD1. The germline V gene encodes CDR1 MNHNY and CDR2 SVGAGI (reference sequence). This CDR3 contains 15 residues. Unmatched junction bases numbered 7, after V lost 4 bases and J lost 5 bases. CDR3 nucleotides: TGTGCCAGCAGTTCAGTGACAGGGGGCTTTACTGAAGCTTTCTTT. Residues: CASSSVTGGFTEAFF.

J is TRBJ2-1 and V is TRBV2; 12 bases map to TRBD2. From germline, CDR1 is SNHLY and CDR2 FYNNEI. The ends lost 3 bases at V and 1 base at J; junction bases unmatched: 7. The CDR3 spans 18 residues. CDR3 in amino acids: CASSDRLAGGKSYNEQFF. CDR3 nucleotide sequence: TGTGCCAGCAGTGATCGCCTAGCGGGGGGGAAATCCTACAATGAGCAGTTCTTC. The full variable domain, completed using reference TRBV2 and TRBJ2-1, is EPEVTQTPSHQVTQMGQEVILRCVPISNHLYFYWYRQILGQKVEFLVSFYNNEISEKSEIFDDQFSVERPDGSNFTLKIRSTKLEDSAMYFCASSDRLAGGKSYNEQFFGPGTRLTVL.

The chain joins TRBV4-2 to TRBJ2-6; 9 bases line up with TRBD1. CDR3 length equals 19 residues. Germline V gene data show CDR1 as LGHNA and CDR2 as YNFKEQ. Trimming cost V 4 bases and J 2 bases; bases outside gene matches: 12. In DNA form, the CDR3 reads TGTGCCAGCAGCCGCGTATCCGGGACAGGGAAGCCTGGGGCCAACGTCCTGACTTTC. Translation: CASSRVSGTGKPGANVLTF.

The gene calls are TRBV28 and TRBJ2-1, with 7 nucleotides matching TRBD1. Germline V lookup: CDR1 MDHEN, CDR2 SYDVKM. This CDR3 region has 14 residues. Unmatched junction bases numbered 8, after V lost 10 bases and J lost 2 bases. The CDR3 region has the DNA TGTGCCACTGGACAGGAAGGCCCCTACAATGAGCAGTTCTTC. Translated, it gives CATGQEGPYNEQFF.

This clonotype was recorded at least ten times. The chain employs TRBV7-3 and TRBJ2-7; tentative D call: TRBD1 (5 bases). This CDR3 comprises 15 residues. V was pared by 0 bases and J by 2 bases, with 11 bases between. Germline CDR1 SGHTA, CDR2 FQGTGA. The CDR3 DNA reads as TGTGCCAGCAGCTTAACGAGGACATCGACCTACGAGCAGTACTTC. It yields the protein CASSLTRTSTYEQYF.

The rearrangement links TRBV20-1 to TRBJ2-5; D may be TRBD1 or TRBD2 (5 bases each). The V end lost 3 bases, the J end lost 2 bases, and 16 bases lay between the germline ends. Germline lookup yields CDR1 DFQATT and CDR2 SNEGSKA (reference sequence). The CDR3 is 15 amino acids. Written as DNA, the CDR3 is TGCAGTGCTAGCCCCGGATGGGGGACGCAAGAGACCCAGTACTTC. Protein sequence: CSASPGWGTQETQYF.

V and J are TRBV29-1 and TRBJ2-6; 7 bases fit TRBD1. This CDR3 has 14 amino acids. V gave up 5 bases and J gave up 0 bases; unmatched junction bases: 1. Germline loops: CDR1 SQVTM, CDR2 ANQGSEA. The chain's CDR3 is CSVTGDSGANVLTF. DNA for the CDR3: TGCAGCGTTACAGGGGACTCTGGGGCCAACGTCCTGACTTTC.

V usage is TRBV6-5 and J usage is TRBJ2-5; D perhaps matches TRBD2 (5 bases). The germline gives CDR1 MNHEY, CDR2 SVGAGI. CDR3 length equals 15 residues. The V and J ends lost 0 bases and 2 bases respectively, with 10 bases between them. The CDR3 sequence is CASSYSGRVQETQYF. DNA of the CDR3: TGTGCCAGCAGTTACTCCGGGCGGGTACAAGAGACCCAGTACTTC.

This clonotype was observed a handful of times. V gene TRBV7-3 combines with J gene TRBJ1-2; D uncertain. The germline gives CDR1 SGHTA, CDR2 FQGTGA. V lost 1 base and J lost 4, with 16 bases in between. CDR3 length equals 16 residues. DNA for the CDR3: TGTGCCAGCAGCTTAATGTCGTCAGCGGGGAGCTATGGCTACACCTTC. Protein: CASSLMSSAGSYGYTF.

As regards this clonotype: A clone one base away is much larger, so this may be a read error. This chain connects TRBV7-3 to TRBJ2-1, with TRBD1 matching over 7 bases. CDR3 size: 14 residues. CDR1 and CDR2 from the germline V gene are SGHTA and FQGTGA. CDR3 protein: CASSWDSGYSEQFF. For the CDR3, the DNA is TGTGCCAGCAGCTGGGACAGCGGTTACAGTGAGCAGTTCTTC.

This chain connects TRBV20-1 to TRBJ1-5, with TRBD1 matching 9 bases. This CDR3 has 14 amino acids. The germline V gene has CDR1 DFQATT and CDR2 SNEGSKA (reference sequence). Unmatched junction bases numbered 3, after V lost 2 bases and J lost 4 bases. CDR3 nucleotides: TGCAGTGCTAGAAGGACAGGGGAGAATCAGCCCCAGCATTTT. This translates into CSARRTGENQPQHF.

This clonotype showed up just a few times. The V gene is TRBV7-2, the J gene TRBJ1-1, with D perhaps TRBD1 (5 bases). The V gene lost 1 base and the J gene lost 5 bases, with 17 bases spanning the gap. CDR3 length equals 16 residues. CDR1 and CDR2 from the germline V gene are SGHTA and FQGNSA. Here the CDR3 reads CASSLGGTGGLTEAFF. CDR3 DNA sequence: TGTGCCAGCAGCTTAGGTGGGACCGGTGGGTTAACTGAAGCTTTCTTT.

This clonotype has ten or more counts. The rearrangement links TRBV7-3 to TRBJ2-4; D gene unclear. Germline lookup yields CDR1 SGHTA and CDR2 FQGTGA. Trimming removed 1 base at V and 0 bases at J, with 13 bases between. This CDR3 has 17 amino acids. CDR3 bases: TGTGCCAGCAGCTTAAGATCGGGTTTCCCAGCCAAAAACATTCAGTACTTC. This codes for CASSLRSGFPAKNIQYF.